This T cell receptor beta chain was sequenced in a study of blood T cells in healthy people across ages. Next came a second PCR, run for about 6 to 12 cycles, which used a sample-barcoded 5' primer along with a J-beta primer mix. From the 5' RACE reads, TCRdb called clonotypes with MiXCR, one entry per CDR3 protein. Among more than 1,400,000 distinct CDR3 sequences listed, around 42% were seen once. The V end lost 5 bases, the J end lost 2 bases, and 16 bases lay between the germline ends. There are 16 residues in the CDR3. Per the germline V gene, CDR1 is SGHRS and CDR2 is YFSETQ. Sample: blood. The chain carries TRBV5-1 and TRBJ1-4; the D is unclear. The sequence was obtained from a woman aged 18-29 years in good health. This CDR3 reads CASSPGWGPTNEKLFF. For the CDR3, the DNA is TGCGCCAGCAGTCCCGGTTGGGGTCCGACTAATGAAAAACTGTTTTTT.